Listed below are T cell receptor beta chains from one sample, sequenced in a study of cytomegalovirus exposure and HLA in healthy donors. The repertoire was sequenced with immunoSEQ multiplex PCR; TCRdb's copy has only in-frame clones and lacks some. The sample carries about 130,000 clones, 77% recorded once. Sequenced: PBMCs. These receptors were taken from a middle-aged woman in good health and CMV-seronegative. Each CDR3 is given with its conserved first and last residue. Only part of the rows carry a size: once, few, many, or a class if the clone is expanded.

V gene | clone size | CDR3 protein
TRBV4-1 | - | CASSQDRGGYYGYTF
TRBV6-5 | once | CASSPGQTNTGELFF
TRBV5-1 | - | CASTDSNYGYTF
TRBV4-3 | - | CASSQDMSWGAYEQYF
TRBV5-1 | - | CASSQGQGRVTEAFF
TRBV15 | - | CATYRGGGSTDTQYF
TRBV6-1 | - | CASTSSPRGHEKLFF
TRBV11-2 | - | CASSLYRDLNTEAFF
TRBV7-2 | once | CASSEWGLAGAYEQYF
TRBV2 | - | CATEPGTVQETQYF
TRBV11-2 | - | CASSLEGRRWTGELFF
TRBV30 | - | CAWSWRGGIEKLFF
TRBV4-2 | - | CASSQVKGLDQPQHF
TRBV7-6 | - | CASSLGGSYNEQFF
TRBV25-1 | - | CASSESGSAGNTIYF
TRBV7-9 | - | CASSLASSSGENF
TRBV6-4 | - | CASSDRTGGNSPLHF
TRBV5-6 | - | CASIPLGGSTDTQYF
TRBV7-9 | - | CASSFSGTAAPQHF
TRBV6-1 | few | CASSEGLFFTDTQYF
TRBV19 | once | CASRNEQGSNQPQHF
TRBV13 | - | CASSSRDFYYEQYF